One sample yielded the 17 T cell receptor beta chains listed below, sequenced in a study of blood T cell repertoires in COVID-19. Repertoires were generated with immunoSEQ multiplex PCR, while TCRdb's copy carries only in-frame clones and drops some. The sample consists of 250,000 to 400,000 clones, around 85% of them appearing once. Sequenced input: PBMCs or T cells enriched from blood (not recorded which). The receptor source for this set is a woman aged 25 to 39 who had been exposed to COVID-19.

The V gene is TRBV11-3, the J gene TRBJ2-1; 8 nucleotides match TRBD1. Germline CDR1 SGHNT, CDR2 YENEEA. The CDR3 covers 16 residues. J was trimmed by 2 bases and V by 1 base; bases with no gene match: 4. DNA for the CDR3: TGTGCCAGCAGCTTAGGGGTGGACAGGGCCTACAATGAGCAGTTCTTC. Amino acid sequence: CASSLGVDRAYNEQFF.

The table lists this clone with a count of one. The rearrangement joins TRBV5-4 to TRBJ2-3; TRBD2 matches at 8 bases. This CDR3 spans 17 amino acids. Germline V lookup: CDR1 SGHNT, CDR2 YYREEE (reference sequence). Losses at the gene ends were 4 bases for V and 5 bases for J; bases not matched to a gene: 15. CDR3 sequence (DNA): TGTGCCAGCAGCCGATCGTTGGAGCGGGAGCGGAGAGATACGCAGTATTTT. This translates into CASSRSLERERRDTQYF. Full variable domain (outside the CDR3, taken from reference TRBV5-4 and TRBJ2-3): ETGVTQSPTHLIKTRGQQVTLRCSSQSGHNTVSWYQQALGQGPQFIFQYYREEENGRGNFPPRFSGLQFPNYSSELNVNALELDDSALYLCASSRSLERERRDTQYFGPGTRLTVL.

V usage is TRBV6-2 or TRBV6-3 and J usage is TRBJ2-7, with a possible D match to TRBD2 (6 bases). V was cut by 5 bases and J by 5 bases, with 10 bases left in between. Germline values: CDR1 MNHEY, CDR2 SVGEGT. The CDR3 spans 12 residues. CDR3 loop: CASSQGLHEQYF. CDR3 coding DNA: TGTGCCAGCAGTCAGGGACTCCACGAGCAGTACTTC.

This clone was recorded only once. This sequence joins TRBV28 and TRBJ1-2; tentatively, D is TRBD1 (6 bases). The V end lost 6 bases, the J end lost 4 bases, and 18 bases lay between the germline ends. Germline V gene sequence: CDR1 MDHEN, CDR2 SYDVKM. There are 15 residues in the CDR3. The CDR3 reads CASRTPGQKFYGYTF. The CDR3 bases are TGTGCCAGCAGAACCCCGGGACAAAAATTCTATGGCTACACCTTC.

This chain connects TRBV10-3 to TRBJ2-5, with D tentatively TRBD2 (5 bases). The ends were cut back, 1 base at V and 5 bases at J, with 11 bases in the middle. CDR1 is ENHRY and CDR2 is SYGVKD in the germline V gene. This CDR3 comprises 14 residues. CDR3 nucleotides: TGTGCCATCAGTGAGTGGGAGAATTTGGAGACCCAGTACTTC. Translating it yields CAISEWENLETQYF.

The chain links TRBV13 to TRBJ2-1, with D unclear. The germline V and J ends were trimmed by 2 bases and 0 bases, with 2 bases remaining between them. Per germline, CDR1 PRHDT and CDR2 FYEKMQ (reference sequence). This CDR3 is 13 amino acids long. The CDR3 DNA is TGTGCCAGCAGCTTACGCTCCTACAATGAGCAGTTCTTC. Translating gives CASSLRSYNEQFF.

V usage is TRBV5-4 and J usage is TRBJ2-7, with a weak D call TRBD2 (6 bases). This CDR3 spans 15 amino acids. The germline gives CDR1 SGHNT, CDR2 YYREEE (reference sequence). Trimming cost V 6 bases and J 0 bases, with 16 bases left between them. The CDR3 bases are TGTGCCAGCAACCGCCCGGAGGGTCTCTCCTACGAGCAGTACTTC. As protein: CASNRPEGLSYEQYF.

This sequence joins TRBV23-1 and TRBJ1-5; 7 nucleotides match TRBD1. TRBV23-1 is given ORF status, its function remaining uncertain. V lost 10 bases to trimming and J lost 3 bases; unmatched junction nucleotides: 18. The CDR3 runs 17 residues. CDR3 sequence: CATFPGLTGASNQPQHF. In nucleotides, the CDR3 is TGCGCCACCTTTCCAGGGTTAACAGGGGCCTCCAATCAGCCCCAGCATTTT.

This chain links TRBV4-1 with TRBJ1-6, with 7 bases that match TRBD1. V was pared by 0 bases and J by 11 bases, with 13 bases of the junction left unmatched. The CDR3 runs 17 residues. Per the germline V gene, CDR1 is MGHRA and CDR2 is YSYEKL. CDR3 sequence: CASSQDSTGVFGAPLHF. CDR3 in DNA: TGCGCCAGCAGCCAAGATAGTACAGGGGTGTTTGGAGCACCCCTCCACTTT.

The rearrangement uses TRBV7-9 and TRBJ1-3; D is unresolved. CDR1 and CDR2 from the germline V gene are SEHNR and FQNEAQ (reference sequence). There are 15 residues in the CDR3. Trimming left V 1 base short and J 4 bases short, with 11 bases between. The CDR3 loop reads CASSLGRRSGNTIYF. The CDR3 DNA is TGTGCCAGCAGCTTAGGAAGGAGATCAGGAAACACCATATATTTT.

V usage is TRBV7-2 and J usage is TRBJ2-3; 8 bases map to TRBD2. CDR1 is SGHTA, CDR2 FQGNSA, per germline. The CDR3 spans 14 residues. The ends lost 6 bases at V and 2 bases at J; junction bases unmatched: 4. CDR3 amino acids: CASSQGLVTDTQYF. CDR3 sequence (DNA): TGTGCCAGCAGTCAGGGACTAGTCACAGATACGCAGTATTTT.

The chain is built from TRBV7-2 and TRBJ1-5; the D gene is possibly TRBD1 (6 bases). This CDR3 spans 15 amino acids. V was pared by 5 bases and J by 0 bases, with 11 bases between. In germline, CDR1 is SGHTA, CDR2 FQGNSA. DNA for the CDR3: TGTGCCAGCAGCGACAGGAGCAATAGCAATCAGCCCCAGCATTTT. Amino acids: CASSDRSNSNQPQHF.

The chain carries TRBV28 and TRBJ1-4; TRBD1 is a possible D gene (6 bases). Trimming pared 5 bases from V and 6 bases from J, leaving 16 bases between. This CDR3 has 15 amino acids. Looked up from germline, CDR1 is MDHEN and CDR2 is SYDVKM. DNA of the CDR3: TGTGCCAGCAGTCTACCCAACAGGGTTGATGAAAAACTGTTTTTT. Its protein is CASSLPNRVDEKLFF.

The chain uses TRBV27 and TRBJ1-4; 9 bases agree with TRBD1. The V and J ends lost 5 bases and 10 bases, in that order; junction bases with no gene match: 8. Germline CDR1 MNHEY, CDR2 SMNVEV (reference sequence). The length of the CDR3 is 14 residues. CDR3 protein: CASSAGTGSRKLFF. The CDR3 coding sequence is TGTGCCAGCAGTGCCGGGACAGGGAGTCGAAAACTGTTTTTT.

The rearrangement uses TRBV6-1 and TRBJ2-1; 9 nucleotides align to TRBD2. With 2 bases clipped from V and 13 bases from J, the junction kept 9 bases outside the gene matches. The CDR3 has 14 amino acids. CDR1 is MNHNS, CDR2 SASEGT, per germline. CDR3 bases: TGTGCCAGCAGTGAAATAGCGGGGGTAATTAAACAGTTCTTC. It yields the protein CASSEIAGVIKQFF.

DNA for the CDR3: TGTGCCAGCAGCGGGGGGGGTCGGGAGACCCAGTACTTC. Its protein product is CASSGGGRETQYF. The rearrangement links TRBV7-6 to TRBJ2-5, with TRBD2 matching 7 bases. This CDR3 spans 13 amino acids. Germline V CDR1 and CDR2: SGHVS, FNYEAQ. V shed 5 bases and J 5 bases; nucleotides not matched to a gene: 5.

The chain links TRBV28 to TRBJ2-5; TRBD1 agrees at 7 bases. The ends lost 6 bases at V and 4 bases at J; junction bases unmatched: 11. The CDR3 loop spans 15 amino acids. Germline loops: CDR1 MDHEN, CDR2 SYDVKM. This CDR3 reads CASSDPSTGIETQYF. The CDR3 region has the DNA TGTGCCAGCAGCGACCCCTCGACAGGGATAGAGACCCAGTACTTC.